The present T cell receptor beta chain was sequenced within a study of T cell repertoires in cytomegalovirus infection. Across the whole study: Through public TCR beta signatures, both CMV infection and matching HLA type were indicated.

Ten or more counts support this clonotype. The antigen is unknown. TCRdb independently ran MiXCR on the reads; one entry per CDR3 protein. The sample records 250,000 to 300,000 distinct CDR3 sequences, roughly 25% being singletons. Study outcomes and limitations: The ex vivo response was dominated by HLA-C-restricted CMV-specific TCR beta clonotypes. The cumulative frequency of public TCR beta families distinguished individuals who carried CMV together with the relevant HLA.

There are 13 residues in the CDR3. Trimming shortened V by 3 bases and J by 2 bases, and 8 bases separated the two germline ends. Germline CDR1 and CDR2: SGHTA and FQGTGA. The TCR was taken from a human donor in good health (CMV status not recorded). Some clones in this sample may be carry-over from other donors' samples. The source material was PBMCs. The rearrangement joins TRBV7-3 to TRBJ2-7; D remains ambiguous. The CDR3 loop is CASSFDVTYEQYF. CDR3 DNA sequence: TGTGCCAGCAGCTTTGACGTGACCTACGAGCAGTACTTC.